The rows below give T cell receptor beta chains drawn from one sample of a study of cytomegalovirus exposure and HLA in healthy donors. Sequencing was performed with immunoSEQ multiplex PCR; in TCRdb, only in-frame clones are kept and a portion is missing. The repertoire holds around 110,000 clones, with roughly 70% as singletons. Sequenced input: PBMCs. The source of these receptors is a male donor in good health and CMV-seropositive. Both conserved end residues are part of each CDR3.

TRBV6-1 CASRMEAGGLGEQYF
TRBV5-1 CASSLGEGLATIYEQYF
TRBV28 CASSPEARSGEAFF
TRBV4-3 CASSQGDSEETQYF
TRBV19 CASRDRGLGNNEQFF
TRBV14 CASSQHRQVEAFF
TRBV7-9 CASSLAQGAVTEQFF
TRBV21-1 CASTPGRVSVEGNIQYF
TRBV19 CASNQGKNHEQYF
TRBV2 CASTERAYQETQYF
TRBV5-4 CASSFGVAGVGGELFF
TRBV18 CASSQDSPNQPQHF
TRBV5-1 CASSPFGGSGTDTQYF
TRBV5-4 CASSLGGAREGEKLFF
TRBV10-1 CASSEWTSGPYYEQYF
TRBV2 CASSEFNRGAETQYF
TRBV4-2 CASSQVYTGPTEAFF
TRBV4-3 CASSQGPRDRGDYEQYF
TRBV5-5 CASSINRVNYGYTF
TRBV2 CASMVSTSGTYEQYF
TRBV7-9 CASSLNNRHEQFF
TRBV7-3 CASSLNTGLNTEAFF
TRBV29-1 CSVRRTSGGADTQYF
TRBV14 CASSQHHRARSEKLFF
TRBV5-1 CASSLGSSSVISYEQYF
TRBV10-1 CASGGTSGDQETQYF
TRBV5-1 CASSAGTSGIYNEQFF
TRBV29-1 CSTLGQEMYGYTF
TRBV11-2 CASSLDSGDTYSYEQYF
TRBV5-1 CASSLVDGTGADTQYF
TRBV6-5 CASKQASGNTIYF
TRBV6-5 CASSYDSLTRANVLTF
TRBV5-1 CASSLGPGTGDNSPLHF
TRBV19 CASRIIAGVSETQYF
TRBV5-1 CASSYGDSGDTEAFF
TRBV9 CASSPPRRLSYGYTF
TRBV5-6 CASSTRLAVTDTQYF
TRBV5-1 CASSLTRLAGSDNEQFF
TRBV5-6 CASRVQGLVYEQYF
TRBV4-3 CASSHLFSGGGEQYF
TRBV7-2 CASSLMHGEKLFF
TRBV5-6 CASSLAVGQYNEKLFF
TRBV9 CASSVTGTGGFDEQYF
TRBV7-9 CASSLLGQPNYGYTF
TRBV5-1 CASSRQGTPDEQYF